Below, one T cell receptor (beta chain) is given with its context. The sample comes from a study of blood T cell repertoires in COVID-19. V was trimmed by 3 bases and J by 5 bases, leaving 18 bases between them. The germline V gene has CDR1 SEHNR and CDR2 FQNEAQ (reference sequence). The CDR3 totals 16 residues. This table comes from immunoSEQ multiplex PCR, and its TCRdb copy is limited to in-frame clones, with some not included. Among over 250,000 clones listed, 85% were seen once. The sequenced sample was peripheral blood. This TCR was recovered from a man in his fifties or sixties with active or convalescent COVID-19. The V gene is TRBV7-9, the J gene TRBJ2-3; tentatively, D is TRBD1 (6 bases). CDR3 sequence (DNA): TGTGCCAGCAGCTTTCGTCCAGGACAGCCTATAGATACGCAGTATTTT. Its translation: CASSFRPGQPIDTQYF.